This T cell receptor beta chain was found in a study of PD-1 blockade in classical Hodgkin lymphoma. Study background: Treatment was intravenous nivolumab, 3 mg/kg every 2 weeks, until progression. Regarding the study as a whole: Newly diagnosed patients were reported to start with lower TCR diversity than healthy donors. After ASCT, patients who started nivolumab under 1 year later were excluded. Before treatment, complete responders showed about the same diversity as newly diagnosed patients.

Comment on this clone: The antigen is not known.

Brentuximab vedotin exposure varied, and every patient relapsed after autologous stem cell transplantation. The CDR3 is made up of 11 amino acids. Trimming pared 7 bases from V and 3 bases from J, leaving 6 bases between. In germline, CDR1 is SNHLY, CDR2 FYNNEI. TCRdb's copy holds only in-frame clones and misses some; the assay was immunoSEQ multiplex PCR. The table lists roughly 42,000 clones, around three quarters of them singletons. The sequenced sample was peripheral blood mononuclear cells (PBMCs), obtained at baseline. The chain joins TRBV2 to TRBJ2-5; D unclear. This clonotype was obtained from a human donor with classical Hodgkin lymphoma. The CDR3 loop is CASMAEETQYF. CDR3 DNA: TGTGCCAGCATGGCAGAAGAGACCCAGTACTTC.